This T cell receptor beta chain was found in a study of shared clonotypes between healthy human individuals. Study-level points and caveats: A handful of donors held about 5% of naive CD4 clonotypes in common.

Study donors comprised healthy, HIV-negative adults devoid of recent acute infection or vaccination. Concerning this clone: Antigen: not known.

The authors distributed each subset's genomic DNA evenly over several immunoSEQ plates. Produced via immunoSEQ multiplex PCR; TCRdb's table is partial and in-frame only. The sample lists roughly 220,000 clones; 60% to 80% were seen once. The germline V gene encodes CDR1 MDHEN and CDR2 SYDVKM. With 2 bases removed from V and 2 bases from J, the gap between germline ends came to 4 bases. The CDR3 totals 12 residues. This chain joins TRBV28 and TRBJ2-7, with D unresolved. The clonotype comes from a man younger than 40 in good health. Material for sequencing was memory CD4+ T cells sorted from blood. Subset: CD45RA-negative fraction. The CDR3 protein is CASSLAAYEQYF. CDR3 DNA sequence: TGTGCCAGCAGTTTAGCCGCCTACGAGCAGTACTTC.